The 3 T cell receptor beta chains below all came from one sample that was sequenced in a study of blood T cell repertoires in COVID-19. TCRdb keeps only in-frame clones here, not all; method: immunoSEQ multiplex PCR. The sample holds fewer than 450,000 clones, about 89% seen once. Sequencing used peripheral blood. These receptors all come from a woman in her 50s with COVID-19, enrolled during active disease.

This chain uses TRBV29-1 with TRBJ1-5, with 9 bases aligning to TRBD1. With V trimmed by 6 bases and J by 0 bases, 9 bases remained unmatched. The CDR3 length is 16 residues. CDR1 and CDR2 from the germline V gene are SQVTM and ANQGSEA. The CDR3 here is CSVTDRGDYSNQPQHF. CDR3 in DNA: TGCAGCGTAACGGACAGGGGTGATTATAGCAATCAGCCCCAGCATTTT. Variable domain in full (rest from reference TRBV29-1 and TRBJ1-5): SAVISQKPSRDICQRGTSLTIQCQVDSQVTMMFWYRQQPGQSLTLIATANQGSEATYESGFVIDKFPISRPNLTFSTLTVSNMSPEDSSIYLCSVTDRGDYSNQPQHFGDGTRLSIL.

The CDR3: CAWGSAGLAGISYNEQFF. The CDR3 DNA reads TGTGCCTGGGGGAGTGCGGGACTAGCGGGAATATCGTACAATGAGCAGTTCTTC. The rearrangement links TRBV30 to TRBJ2-1, with 13 bases that match TRBD2. This CDR3 is built from 18 residues. The V segment lost 5 bases and the J segment 4 bases; nucleotides outside the gene matches: 14. Germline V gene sequence: CDR1 GTSNPN, CDR2 SVGIG (reference sequence). Variable domain in full (rest from reference TRBV30 and TRBJ2-1): SQTIHQWPATLVQPVGSPLSLECTVEGTSNPNLYWYRQAAGRGLQLLFYSVGIGQISSEVPQNLSASRPQDRQFILSSKKLLLSDSGFYLCAWGSAGLAGISYNEQFFGPGTRLTVL.

CDR3 sequence reads: CASSTTLAGGAVRYEQYF. CDR3 nucleotide sequence: TGTGCCAGCAGTACCACCCTCGCAGGGGGCGCGGTGAGGTACGAGCAGTACTTC. This rearrangement joins TRBV11-2 to TRBJ2-7, with 8 bases that match TRBD1. CDR1 and CDR2 from the germline V gene are SGHAT and FQNNGV. This CDR3 has 18 residues. Losses at the gene ends were 6 bases for V and 4 bases for J; bases not matched to a gene: 20.